This T cell receptor beta chain is drawn from a study of T cells in Graves' hyperthyroidism and ophthalmopathy. This sample holds PBMCs from 10 ml fresh peripheral blood. The V gene's germline CDR1 is MGHDK and CDR2 SYGVNS. V shed 5 bases and J shed 4 bases, with 14 bases lying between them. The CDR3 totals 14 residues. This clonotype was found many times. RNA transcripts gave rise to amplified TCR beta CDR3 regions. HTBI primers were used for first-round RT-PCR of the TCR CDR3. MiXCR, run by TCRdb on the multiplex PCR reads, gives a single entry per CDR3 protein. The sample records under 400,000 distinct CDR3 sequences, 15% to 20% being singletons.

The receptor was isolated from a woman aged 40 to 50 with Graves' ophthalmopathy. The rearrangement joins TRBV25-1 to TRBJ1-2; D perhaps matches TRBD1 (5 bases). Sequenced material: blood. The chain's CDR3 is CASSRQGLTYGYTF. CDR3 coding DNA: TGTGCCAGCAGTCGGCAGGGATTAACCTATGGCTACACCTTC.